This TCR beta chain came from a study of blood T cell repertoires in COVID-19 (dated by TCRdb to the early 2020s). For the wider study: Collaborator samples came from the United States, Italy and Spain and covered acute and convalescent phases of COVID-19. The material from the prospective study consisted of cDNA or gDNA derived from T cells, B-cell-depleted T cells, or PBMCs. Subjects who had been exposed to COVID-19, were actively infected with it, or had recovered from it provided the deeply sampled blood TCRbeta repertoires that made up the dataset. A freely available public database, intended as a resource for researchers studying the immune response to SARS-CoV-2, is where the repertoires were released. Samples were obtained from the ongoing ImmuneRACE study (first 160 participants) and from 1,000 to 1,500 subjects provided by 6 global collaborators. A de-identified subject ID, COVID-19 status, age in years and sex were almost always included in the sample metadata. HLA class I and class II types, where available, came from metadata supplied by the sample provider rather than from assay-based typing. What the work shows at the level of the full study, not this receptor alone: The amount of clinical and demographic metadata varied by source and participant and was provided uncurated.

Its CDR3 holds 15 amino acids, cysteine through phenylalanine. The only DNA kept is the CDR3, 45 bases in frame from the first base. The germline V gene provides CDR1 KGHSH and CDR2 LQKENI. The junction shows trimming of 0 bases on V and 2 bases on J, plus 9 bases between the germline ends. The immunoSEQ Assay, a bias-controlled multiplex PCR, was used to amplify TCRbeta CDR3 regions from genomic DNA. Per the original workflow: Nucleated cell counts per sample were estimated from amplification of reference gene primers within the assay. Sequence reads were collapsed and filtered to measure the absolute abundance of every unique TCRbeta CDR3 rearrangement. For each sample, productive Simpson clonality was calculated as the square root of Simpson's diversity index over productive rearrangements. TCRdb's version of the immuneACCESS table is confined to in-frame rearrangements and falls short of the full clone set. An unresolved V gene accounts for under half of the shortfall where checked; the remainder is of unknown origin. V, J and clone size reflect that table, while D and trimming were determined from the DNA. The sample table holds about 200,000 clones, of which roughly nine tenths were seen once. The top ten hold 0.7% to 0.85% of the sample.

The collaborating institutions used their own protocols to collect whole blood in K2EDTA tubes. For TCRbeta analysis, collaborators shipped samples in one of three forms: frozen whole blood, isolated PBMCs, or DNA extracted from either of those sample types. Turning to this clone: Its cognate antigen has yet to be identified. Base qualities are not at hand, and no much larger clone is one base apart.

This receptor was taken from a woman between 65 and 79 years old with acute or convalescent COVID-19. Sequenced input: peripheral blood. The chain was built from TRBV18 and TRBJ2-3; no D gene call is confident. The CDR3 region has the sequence CASSPPTRDTDTQYF. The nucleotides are TGTGCCAGCTCACCACCGACACGAGACACAGATACGCAGTATTTT.